The source of this TCR beta chain is a study of blood T cell repertoires in COVID-19. Study background: PBMCs, B-cell-depleted T cells, or T cells provided the cDNA or gDNA that made up the material.

The V gene's germline CDR1 is SGHTA and CDR2 FQGTGA. V shed 3 bases and J shed 5 bases, with 15 bases lying between them. The CDR3 sequence is 15 residues long. Per the authors' pipeline: Estimation of nucleated cell counts relied on the amplification of reference gene primers. Profiled with immunoSEQ multiplex PCR; TCRdb holds only in-frame clones, not every one. Clone size and the V and J calls come from that table; the DNA yielded D and trimming. The sample has around 260,000 clones, 80% to 95% seen once; the top ten hold about 2.5%. Patients of the Seattle cohort, enrolled during active infection, were followed longitudinally.

This TCR was sampled from a person aged 18 to 30 with COVID-19, enrolled during active disease. The sample was peripheral blood. V gene TRBV7-3 combines with J gene TRBJ2-3; D is possibly TRBD2 (6 bases). The CDR3 region has the DNA TGTGCCAGCAGCTTGATTGGGGGGAAGGAAGATACGCAGTATTTT. Protein: CASSLIGGKEDTQYF.